Below, 31 T cell receptor beta chains from the same sample are listed, as sequenced in a study of blood T cell repertoires in COVID-19. TCRdb keeps only in-frame clones here, not all; method: immunoSEQ multiplex PCR. The table includes around 250,000 clones, over 75% detected once. Sequences were obtained from PBMCs or T cells enriched from blood (not recorded which). These receptors originate from a woman between 45 and 65 years old with acute COVID-19.

This chain links TRBV27 with TRBJ1-1, with TRBD1 matching 10 bases. The CDR3 runs 14 residues. The junction had 8 bases not matched to a gene; V was cut back by 11 bases and J by 2 bases. The germline V gene encodes CDR1 MNHEY and CDR2 SMNVEV (reference sequence). The CDR3 loop is CAGTRTGGNTEAFF. Here the CDR3 DNA reads TGTGCCGGCACCCGGACAGGGGGAAACACTGAAGCTTTCTTT.

The rearrangement uses TRBV7-2 and TRBJ2-7; tentative D call: TRBD1 (6 bases). Trimming removed 4 bases from V and 2 bases from J, with 15 bases in between. Germline CDR1 SGHTA, CDR2 FQGNSA. The CDR3 has 15 amino acids. The CDR3 region has the DNA TGTGCCAGCAGCTCAAGACAGGCCCTCCCCTACGAGCAGTACTTC. Translation: CASSSRQALPYEQYF.

Comment on this clone: The same CDR3 can be traced to other DNA sequences in this sample. The chain has TRBV19 and TRBJ1-1, with a possible D match to TRBD1 (5 bases). There are 14 residues in the CDR3. CDR1 is LNHDA and CDR2 is SQIVND in the germline V gene (reference sequence). V gave up 0 bases and J gave up 1 base, with 6 bases separating them. This CDR3 is CASSIDRGNTEAFF. CDR3 DNA sequence: TGTGCCAGTAGTATAGATAGGGGGAACACTGAAGCTTTCTTT.

The chain joins TRBV7-2 to TRBJ2-7, with 8 bases lining up with TRBD2. The CDR3 contains 15 residues. Germline trimming cut 4 bases from V and 2 bases from J; bases unmatched to any gene: 7. Germline values: CDR1 SGHTA, CDR2 FQGNSA. CDR3 DNA: TGTGCCAGCAGCTCGGTAGCGGGGTCGACCTACGAGCAGTACTTC. Translated, it gives CASSSVAGSTYEQYF.

This clone has just a few counts. The CDR3 bases are TGTGCCAGCAGCTTGGCCGTGCAGGGGGCTCGTGGCTACACCTTC. As protein: CASSLAVQGARGYTF. This chain connects TRBV5-4 to TRBJ1-2; 8 positions match TRBD1. Germline CDR1 is SGHNT and CDR2 is YYREEE (reference sequence). CDR3 size: 15 residues. The V and J ends lost 0 bases and 7 bases, in that order; junction bases with no gene match: 8.

This chain joins TRBV9 and TRBJ1-2, with D maybe TRBD1 (6 bases). V dropped 1 base and J dropped 2 bases, with 24 bases sitting between them. CDR3 size: 19 residues. Per the germline V gene, CDR1 is SGDLS and CDR2 is YYNGEE. The CDR3 spells CASSVWVRDTGDRNYGYTF. The CDR3 DNA reads as TGTGCCAGCAGCGTATGGGTCCGGGACACCGGGGACCGAAACTATGGCTACACCTTC.

V usage is TRBV7-9 and J usage is TRBJ2-1; D is perhaps TRBD1 (6 bases). CDR1 and CDR2 (germline): SEHNR, FQNEAQ (reference sequence). CDR3 length: 14 residues. V gave up 3 bases and J gave up 7 bases, with 13 bases separating them. CDR3: CASSFRTVSNEQFF. Written as DNA, the CDR3 is TGTGCCAGCAGCTTTAGGACAGTTTCTAATGAGCAGTTCTTC.

The rearrangement joins TRBV7-9 to TRBJ1-1; a weak D match, TRBD1 (6 bases). The germline gives CDR1 SEHNR, CDR2 FQNEAQ (reference sequence). With 6 bases removed from V and 1 base from J, the gap between germline ends came to 12 bases. The CDR3 extends over 14 amino acids. The CDR3 protein is CASRTGTQNTEAFF. DNA of the CDR3: TGTGCCAGCAGGACCGGGACACAGAACACTGAAGCTTTCTTT.

The rearrangement uses TRBV5-1 and TRBJ1-1; 9 bases match TRBD1. V shed 3 bases, J shed 4 bases, and the junction held 7 bases outside the gene matches. Germline V lookup: CDR1 SGHRS, CDR2 YFSETQ. CDR3 length: 15 amino acids. The CDR3 is CASSSIDRGGTEAFF. The CDR3 nucleotides read TGCGCCAGCAGCTCCATTGACAGGGGGGGCACTGAAGCTTTCTTT.

This chain uses TRBV5-4 with TRBJ2-2, with 7 positions matching TRBD1. This CDR3 has 15 amino acids. Germline CDR1 reads SGHNT; CDR2 reads YYREEE (reference sequence). V was pared by 3 bases and J by 0 bases, with 2 bases of the junction left unmatched. The CDR3 reads CASSSGTANTGELFF. The CDR3 bases are TGTGCCAGCAGCTCCGGGACAGCGAACACCGGGGAGCTGTTTTTT.

The chain joins TRBV9 to TRBJ2-2; TRBD1 might be the D (6 bases). Trimming shortened V by 4 bases and J by 4 bases, and 23 bases separated the two germline ends. CDR3 length: 18 amino acids. The germline gives CDR1 SGDLS, CDR2 YYNGEE. CDR3 DNA sequence: TGTGCCAGCAGCCCGCCAGCATTGGGGGCGCTGGGCACCGGGGAGCTGTTTTTT. Protein: CASSPPALGALGTGELFF.

V is TRBV18 and J is TRBJ1-2, with D possibly being TRBD1 (5 bases). The CDR3 contains 16 residues. The ends were cut back, 1 base at V and 5 bases at J, with 17 bases in the middle. Germline lookup yields CDR1 KGHSH and CDR2 LQKENI. The CDR3 DNA sequence: TGTGCCAGCTCACCACAATTCGAGGCAGGGCTTTATGGCTACACCTTC. It encodes CASSPQFEAGLYGYTF.

The chain recombines TRBV5-1 with TRBJ2-3; no clear D gene. V lost 0 bases, J lost 2 bases, and 4 bases lay in between. CDR1 and CDR2 from the germline V gene are SGHRS and YFSETQ. The CDR3 consists of 13 residues. CDR3 DNA sequence: TGCGCCAGCAGCTTGGGTAACACAGATACGCAGTATTTT. As protein: CASSLGNTDTQYF.

The rearrangement links TRBV11-3 to TRBJ2-7; 11 nucleotides line up with TRBD1. V lost 5 bases, J lost 4 bases, and 7 bases stayed unmatched. This CDR3 spans 15 amino acids. The germline gives CDR1 SGHNT, CDR2 YENEEA. The chain's CDR3 is CASSPGQGAFYEQYF. CDR3 nucleotides: TGTGCCAGCAGCCCAGGACAGGGGGCTTTTTACGAGCAGTACTTC.

The V and J genes are TRBV7-2 and TRBJ2-5, with 8 bases aligning to TRBD1. CDR3 length: 13 amino acids. J gave up 9 bases and V 4 bases, and 7 bases lay outside the gene matches. Germline CDR1 and CDR2: SGHTA and FQGNSA. CDR3 sequence reads: CASSSGTGGAQYF. The CDR3 DNA reads as TGTGCCAGCAGCTCCGGGACAGGAGGGGCCCAGTACTTC.

The chain joins TRBV18 to TRBJ2-1, with TRBD2 matching over 9 bases. The V segment lost 5 bases and the J segment 6 bases; nucleotides outside the gene matches: 2. Germline CDR1 is KGHSH and CDR2 is LQKENI. The CDR3 spans 13 residues. CDR3 nucleotides: TGTGCCAGCTCAAGGACTAGCGTCAATGAGCAGTTCTTC. Residues: CASSRTSVNEQFF.

For the CDR3, the DNA is TGTGCCAGTAGTCCAGCGGGGGGTTCCTACGAGCAGTACTTC. It is translated as CASSPAGGSYEQYF. The chain combines TRBV19 with TRBJ2-7; 9 bases match TRBD2. V shed 5 bases and J 1 base; nucleotides not matched to a gene: 3. This CDR3 comprises 14 residues. CDR1 is LNHDA and CDR2 is SQIVND in the germline V gene (reference sequence).

The chain carries TRBV19 and TRBJ1-2; 12 bases match TRBD1. Trimming at V came to 3 bases and at J to 7 bases, leaving 3 bases not matched to a gene. Germline assignment: CDR1 LNHDA and CDR2 SQIVND (reference sequence). The CDR3 totals 14 residues. The DNA for the CDR3 is TGTGCCAGTAGTATGGGACAGGGGGCAGGTGGCTACACCTTC. It yields the protein CASSMGQGAGGYTF.

The chain has TRBV30 and TRBJ2-7, with TRBD1 matching 9 bases. The CDR3 is 14 residues long. The ends lost 4 bases at V and 0 bases at J; junction bases unmatched: 4. From germline, CDR1 is GTSNPN and CDR2 SVGIG (reference sequence). For the CDR3, the DNA is TGTGCCTGGAAGGACAGGGGTTACTCCTACGAGCAGTACTTC. It is translated as CAWKDRGYSYEQYF.

This chain connects TRBV5-1 to TRBJ2-4; 8 bases fit TRBD1. V shed 6 bases and J 7 bases; nucleotides not matched to a gene: 6. The CDR3 totals 13 residues. From germline, CDR1 is SGHRS and CDR2 YFSETQ. For the CDR3, the DNA is TGCGCCAGCAACCCAGGGGGCATGAACATTCAGTACTTC. This encodes CASNPGGMNIQYF.

V usage is TRBV6-5 and J usage is TRBJ2-2, with a possible D match to TRBD2 (6 bases). Trimming took 7 bases from V and 2 from J, leaving 14 bases between them. The germline CDR1 and CDR2 sequences are MNHEY and SVGAGI. The CDR3 consists of 15 residues. CDR3 nucleotide sequence: TGTGCCAGCATTGGGGGGACGGCTAACACCGGGGAGCTGTTTTTT. Translation gives CASIGGTANTGELFF.

The CDR3 nucleotides are TGTGCCAGCAGCTCGGAAGGAGAAGCCAAAAACATTCAGTACTTC. The encoded protein is CASSSEGEAKNIQYF. V gene TRBV5-4 combines with J gene TRBJ2-4; no definite D call. Trimming pared 3 bases from V and 0 bases from J, leaving 10 bases between. The CDR3 totals 15 residues. The germline gives CDR1 SGHNT, CDR2 YYREEE (reference sequence).

The V gene is TRBV5-4, the J gene TRBJ1-1; D gene uncertain. The CDR3 is 14 amino acids. V was pared by 6 bases and J by 1 base, with 13 bases between. Germline V CDR1 and CDR2: SGHNT, YYREEE (reference sequence). The CDR3: CASTGSGRNTEAFF. The CDR3 DNA follows: TGTGCCAGCACCGGAAGCGGCCGGAACACTGAAGCTTTCTTT.

The V and J genes are TRBV7-6 and TRBJ2-2, with 9 positions matching TRBD2. CDR1 is SGHVS and CDR2 is FNYEAQ in the germline V gene. This CDR3 contains 17 residues. The V and J ends lost 3 bases and 1 base, in that order; junction bases with no gene match: 6. For the CDR3, the DNA is TGTGCCAGCAGCTTCCCTCGAGCGGGGGGGAACACCGGGGAGCTGTTTTTT. Protein sequence: CASSFPRAGGNTGELFF.

This chain joins TRBV3-1 (or the pseudogene TRBV3-2) and TRBJ1-3, with D possibly being TRBD1 (5 bases). Trimming stripped 1 base from V and 5 bases from J, with 9 bases between. The germline V gene has CDR1 LGHDT and CDR2 YNNKEL (reference sequence). The CDR3 has 14 amino acids. CDR3 loop: CASSQGQLRNTIYF. Here the CDR3 DNA reads TGTGCCAGCAGCCAAGGACAGCTTCGAAACACCATATATTTT.

This sequence joins TRBV7-9 and TRBJ2-2; TRBD1 aligns across 9 bases. After removal of 5 bases from V and 4 bases from J, the junction contained 11 bases not matched to a gene. The CDR3 covers 17 residues. CDR1 and CDR2 from the germline V gene are SEHNR and FQNEAQ (reference sequence). For the CDR3, the DNA is TGTGCCAGCAGCCTCGGGGACAGGGCGAGGAGCACCGGGGAGCTGTTTTTT. Protein product: CASSLGDRARSTGELFF.

The gene calls are TRBV27 and TRBJ1-5; perhaps TRBD1 as D (6 bases). CDR1 is MNHEY and CDR2 is SMNVEV in the germline V gene (reference sequence). Trimming removed 3 bases at V and 9 bases at J, with 9 bases between. The CDR3 extends over 12 amino acids. CDR3 residues: CASSFTGMPQHF. The DNA for the CDR3 is TGTGCCAGCAGTTTTACAGGGATGCCCCAGCATTTT.

The chain employs TRBV18 and TRBJ1-4; 7 bases match TRBD1. Germline lookup yields CDR1 KGHSH and CDR2 LQKENI. The CDR3 loop spans 14 amino acids. With V trimmed by 3 bases and J by 5 bases, 3 bases remained unmatched. For the CDR3, the DNA is TGTGCCAGCTCACCTATACAGGGGAATGAAAAACTGTTTTTT. It specifies CASSPIQGNEKLFF.

J is TRBJ2-5 and V is TRBV9, with D possibly TRBD2 on 6 matching bases. Trimming shortened V by 0 bases and J by 5 bases, and 11 bases separated the two germline ends. The CDR3 extends over 14 amino acids. Germline loops: CDR1 SGDLS, CDR2 YYNGEE. The CDR3 DNA reads as TGTGCCAGCAGCGTAGCTGCAGGGAGGGAGACCCAGTACTTC. This codes for CASSVAAGRETQYF.

The rearrangement uses TRBV5-4 and TRBJ2-2; D not certain. The CDR3 covers 15 residues. V was shortened by 1 base and J by 1 base, with 8 bases between the two germline ends. The germline V gene has CDR1 SGHNT and CDR2 YYREEE (reference sequence). This CDR3 reads CASSLKLKNTGELFF. CDR3 in DNA: TGTGCCAGCAGCTTGAAGCTGAAGAACACCGGGGAGCTGTTTTTT.

The rearrangement joins TRBV9 to TRBJ1-2, with 9 bases aligning to TRBD1. The germline CDR1 and CDR2 sequences are SGDLS and YYNGEE. The CDR3 is 15 residues long. The J segment lost 3 bases and the V segment lost 2 bases, leaving 5 bases of the junction unmatched. This chain's CDR3 is CASSVGTGFDYGYTF. In DNA, the CDR3 is TGTGCCAGCAGCGTTGGGACAGGGTTTGACTATGGCTACACCTTC.